This T cell receptor beta chain was found in a study of T-cell memory formation after mild COVID-19. Study in general: TCR clusters largely stayed donor specific.

Barcoded TCR alpha and TCR beta cDNA libraries with UMIs came from 5'RACE using constant-segment primers. TCRdb called the 5' RACE reads again in MiXCR, with one record for every CDR3 protein. Here the sample spans fewer than 250,000 distinct CDR3 sequences, roughly a tenth being singletons. The CDR3 covers 16 residues. Germline CDR1 reads SNHLY; CDR2 reads FYNNEI. The ends were cut back, 5 bases at V and 0 bases at J, with 15 bases in the middle. Points from the study as a whole: Clones that got smaller from day 15 to 85 had even CD4/CD8, while clones growing later tipped toward CD4+. Memory from before infection featured some responding clones, which suggests cross-reactive memory joined.

Comment on this clonotype: The antigen remains undetermined.

The sample taken for sequencing was PBMCs or a T cell subset sorted from them (not recorded which). This rearrangement joins TRBV2 to TRBJ2-3, with no clear D. The sequence derives from a man aged 18-30 years who had mild COVID-19 (a few samples of this study predate the infection). Cell type and time point are not known. The CDR3, as DNA: TGTGCCAGCAGTCCACAGCTCCAAACTAGCACAGATACGCAGTATTTT. Its translation: CASSPQLQTSTDTQYF.